Each of the 24 T cell receptor beta chains below was sequenced from the same sample in a study of Graves' ophthalmopathy and Graves' hyperthyroidism (dated by TCRdb to the late 2010s). The listed sequencing device is Illumina HiSeq 2000. TCR beta CDR3 regions were amplified from RNA transcripts for repertoire sequencing. The first round was an RT-PCR using HTBI primers with the Qiagen OneStep RT-PCR kit, and this first round was followed by a second-round multiplex PCR, then size selection and purification. The public reads were quality trimmed at Q25 with fastp and then assembled into clones with MiXCR by TCRdb, keeping productive beta chains. Each record represents a unique CDR3 protein, reported with the most common genes and DNA among its rows. The sample table contains roughly 380,000 distinct CDR3 sequences; only one count was recorded for less than 20% of them. The biggest ten clones account for 7% of the sample.

The sample consisted of peripheral blood. Receptor source: a woman aged 18-30 years with stable Graves' hyperthyroidism. Donor details come from another sample of the same person, matched by shared clones.

Concerning this clonotype itself: A junction end diverges from the germline sequence, so it may reflect a read error. The chain employs TRBV3-1 and TRBJ1-5, with 7 bases matching TRBD1. Germline V gene data show CDR1 as LGHDT and CDR2 as YNNKEL (reference sequence). The CDR3 is 15 amino acids. In DNA form, the CDR3 reads TGTGCCAGCTGCCAGGGAACAGGGGGCAATCAGCCCCAGCATTTT. This translates into CASCQGTGGNQPQHF.

In this sample, this clonotype turned up many times. The J gene is TRBJ1-1, the V gene TRBV24-1; TRBD1 might be the D (6 bases). Germline lookup yields CDR1 KGHDR and CDR2 SFDVKD. Trimming left V 6 bases short and J 3 bases short, with 16 bases between. The CDR3 runs 15 residues. The CDR3 DNA reads as TGTGCCACCAGTACTACAACAGGGTTAGACACTGAAGCTTTCTTT. The encoded protein is CATSTTTGLDTEAFF.

V is TRBV19 and J is TRBJ2-5; 9 nucleotides match TRBD1. The CDR3 has 15 amino acids. Looked up from germline, CDR1 is LNHDA and CDR2 is SQIVND (reference sequence). Losses at the gene ends were 4 bases for V and 7 bases for J; bases not matched to a gene: 10. The CDR3, as DNA: TGTGCCAGTAGTACCAGGGGACAGGGCCTGGGGACCCAGTACTTC. Its protein is CASSTRGQGLGTQYF.

This clonotype was detected a few times. The gene calls are TRBV4-3 and TRBJ2-2; 9 bases match TRBD1. CDR1 and CDR2 (germline): LGHNA, YSLEER. This CDR3 spans 21 amino acids. Losses at the gene ends were 1 base for V and 6 bases for J; bases not matched to a gene: 21. This chain's CDR3 is CASSQVVRDRVVNTGAGELFF. The CDR3 DNA follows: TGCGCCAGCAGCCAAGTTGTTCGGGACAGGGTAGTTAATACTGGGGCCGGGGAGCTGTTTTTT.

This rearrangement joins TRBV6-1 to TRBJ1-1; maybe TRBD1 (6 bases). The CDR3 length is 15 residues. The V end lost 7 bases, the J end lost 4 bases, and 19 bases lay between the germline ends. CDR1 is MNHNS and CDR2 is SASEGT in the germline V gene. The CDR3 protein is CASTLEGGGGTEAFF. In DNA form, the CDR3 reads TGTGCCAGCACCCTCGAAGGGGGGGGAGGCACTGAAGCTTTCTTT.

This clonotype was found many times. V usage is TRBV6-4 and J usage is TRBJ1-5; D not certain. Germline CDR1 reads MRHNA; CDR2 reads SNTAGT. Trimming shortened V by 5 bases and J by 8 bases, and 13 bases separated the two germline ends. The CDR3 extends over 13 amino acids. CDR3 region: CASSKLFGEPQHF. Here the CDR3 DNA reads TGTGCCAGCAGTAAACTGTTTGGGGAGCCCCAGCATTTT.

This clonotype has ten or more counts. The chain employs TRBV12-5 and TRBJ2-7; D unresolved. V lost 11 bases and J 0 bases, leaving 8 bases between the germline ends. Germline V lookup: CDR1 LGHNT, CDR2 FRNRAP. This CDR3 spans 11 amino acids. CDR3 region: CASALSYEQYF. The CDR3 DNA follows: TGTGCTTCGGCACTCTCCTACGAGCAGTACTTC.

V and J are TRBV19 and TRBJ1-2; D may be TRBD1 (5 bases). Trimming stripped 7 bases from V and 8 bases from J, with 20 bases between. The CDR3 runs to 14 residues. Per germline, CDR1 LNHDA and CDR2 SQIVND (reference sequence). The CDR3 protein is CASKPPGIARGYTF. DNA of the CDR3: TGTGCCAGTAAACCCCCAGGGATTGCACGGGGCTACACCTTC.

In this sample, this clonotype turned up many times. This rearrangement joins TRBV18 to TRBJ2-5; TRBD2 matches 9 bases. The CDR3 totals 15 residues. V shed 6 bases and J 3 bases; nucleotides not matched to a gene: 8. Germline V gene data show CDR1 as KGHSH and CDR2 as LQKENI. CDR3 in amino acids: CASSPRLAGKETQYF. DNA for the CDR3: TGTGCCAGCTCCCCCCGGCTAGCGGGGAAAGAGACCCAGTACTTC.

At least ten counts were recorded for this clonotype. The chain carries TRBV5-8 and TRBJ1-1, with 10 bases matching TRBD1. The CDR3 extends over 15 amino acids. Unmatched junction bases numbered 7, after V lost 4 bases and J lost 4 bases. CDR1 is SGHTS, CDR2 YDEGEE, per germline. CDR3 sequence (DNA): TGTGCCAGCAGCCTATGGGACAGGGGCGGCACTGAAGCTTTCTTT. This sequence encodes CASSLWDRGGTEAFF.

This clonotype was seen ten or more times. The chain carries TRBV15 and TRBJ1-2; D is undetermined. Trimming removed 4 bases from V and 2 bases from J, with 8 bases in between. CDR3 size: 13 residues. Germline loops: CDR1 LNHNV, CDR2 YYDKDF (reference sequence). CDR3 region: CATSKGQNYGYTF. CDR3 in DNA: TGTGCCACCAGCAAGGGCCAGAACTATGGCTACACCTTC.

This clonotype was picked up many times. This chain links TRBV6-1 with TRBJ2-7; the D gene is possibly TRBD2 (6 bases). Trimming took off 6 bases at V and 2 bases at J, with 17 bases between the two ends. From germline, CDR1 is MNHNS and CDR2 SASEGT. This CDR3 has 15 amino acids. CDR3 loop: CASRPDGGSAYEQYF. The CDR3 bases are TGTGCCAGCAGACCAGACGGGGGAAGCGCCTACGAGCAGTACTTC.

This clonotype was recorded many times. The chain links TRBV24-1 to TRBJ2-5; 11 bases align to TRBD1. Trimming at V came to 3 bases and at J to 4 bases, leaving 0 bases not matched to a gene. The CDR3 covers 14 residues. CDR1 KGHDR and CDR2 SFDVKD come from the germline V gene. The CDR3 nucleotides read TGTGCCACCAGTGATGGGACAGGGGGAGAGACCCAGTACTTC. Amino acid sequence: CATSDGTGGETQYF.

The chain joins TRBV7-9 to TRBJ2-5; weak D call: TRBD2 (6 bases). This CDR3 spans 13 amino acids. Germline CDR1 reads SEHNR; CDR2 reads FQNEAQ (reference sequence). V lost 8 bases to trimming and J lost 1 base, with 11 bases between them. The CDR3 sequence is CASGGSGQETQYF. CDR3 sequence (DNA): TGTGCCAGCGGGGGTAGCGGCCAAGAGACCCAGTACTTC.

The table lists this clonotype with many counts. The rearrangement uses TRBV7-1 and TRBJ2-7, with 15 bases aligning to TRBD2. TRBV7-1 carries the ORF label, with uncertain function. The CDR3 is 21 amino acids. Trimming took 2 bases from V and 0 from J; bases not matched to a gene: 14. The chain's CDR3 is CASSSPTGTSGGYHNSYEQYF. The CDR3 bases are TGTGCCAGCAGCTCACCCACAGGGACTAGCGGGGGGTATCATAACTCCTACGAGCAGTACTTC.

The rearrangement links TRBV7-9 to TRBJ2-5; D remains ambiguous. Trimming took 5 bases from V and 5 from J, leaving 9 bases between them. Per the germline V gene, CDR1 is SEHNR and CDR2 is FQNEAQ (reference sequence). There are 12 residues in the CDR3. The CDR3 here is CASSRQMETQYF. The CDR3 DNA is TGTGCCAGCAGCCGTCAAATGGAGACCCAGTACTTC.

This clonotype was observed at least ten times. The rearrangement links TRBV19 to TRBJ2-5; D is perhaps TRBD1 or TRBD2 (5 bases each). Trimming left V 6 bases short and J 0 bases short, with 14 bases between. Germline V lookup: CDR1 LNHDA, CDR2 SQIVND (reference sequence). The CDR3 runs 15 residues. The CDR3 loop is CASSWGTGYQETQYF. DNA for the CDR3: TGTGCCAGTAGCTGGGGGACGGGGTACCAAGAGACCCAGTACTTC.

Many counts were recorded for this clonotype. This sequence joins TRBV5-1 and TRBJ1-1, with 7 nucleotides matching TRBD1. The CDR3 runs to 16 residues. Germline V CDR1 and CDR2: SGHRS, YFSETQ. J gave up 3 bases and V 0 bases, and 8 bases lay outside the gene matches. The CDR3 DNA reads as TGCGCCAGCAGCTTGGGTACAGGGGTCTTGGACACTGAAGCTTTCTTT. The encoded protein is CASSLGTGVLDTEAFF. Together with reference TRBV5-1 and TRBJ1-1, the CDR3 gives the full variable domain: KAGVTQTPRYLIKTRGQQVTLSCSPISGHRSVSWYQQTPGQGLQFLFEYFSETQRNKGNFPGRFSGRQFSNSRSEMNVSTLELGDSALYLCASSLGTGVLDTEAFFGQGTRLTVV.

The chain combines TRBV28 with TRBJ2-7; weak D call: TRBD2 (5 bases). The ends were cut back, 4 bases at V and 4 bases at J, with 11 bases in the middle. The CDR3 loop spans 13 amino acids. Germline V gene lookup returns CDR1 MDHEN and CDR2 SYDVKM. The CDR3 nucleotides read TGTGCCAGCAGTTCTCCTGGACTGTACGAGCAGTACTTC. It yields the protein CASSSPGLYEQYF.

This clonotype was seen at least ten times. The chain combines TRBV5-1 with TRBJ1-1; possibly TRBD1 for D (6 bases). The CDR3 is 15 residues long. The ends were cut back, 4 bases at V and 5 bases at J, with 18 bases in the middle. From germline, CDR1 is SGHRS and CDR2 YFSETQ. This CDR3 is CASSQSGVQDTEAFF. In DNA, the CDR3 is TGCGCCAGCAGCCAGTCAGGGGTCCAGGATACTGAAGCTTTCTTT.

The genes are TRBV6-5 and TRBJ1-2; tentatively, D is TRBD1 (5 bases). Between the trimmed V and J ends, which lost 2 bases and 2 bases, there was a span of 18 bases. The CDR3 is 17 amino acids. Germline V gene data show CDR1 as MNHEY and CDR2 as SVGAGI. The CDR3: CASSYAPRGGDNYGYTF. The CDR3 DNA is TGTGCCAGCAGTTACGCGCCGAGAGGCGGGGACAACTATGGCTACACCTTC.

This clonotype was recorded many times. This chain's CDR3 is CASSPSGTYTYEQYF. The CDR3 DNA reads as TGTGCCAGCTCGCCTAGCGGGACTTACACCTACGAGCAGTACTTC. V and J are TRBV18 and TRBJ2-7; TRBD2 aligns across 9 bases. Trimming at V came to 6 bases and at J to 2 bases, leaving 8 bases not matched to a gene. Germline CDR1 and CDR2: KGHSH and LQKENI. This CDR3 region has 15 residues.

The table lists this clonotype with a few counts. The V and J genes are TRBV7-2 and TRBJ1-2, with D unresolved. Trimming left V 2 bases short and J 4 bases short, with 11 bases between. The CDR3 has 14 residues. Germline CDR1 SGHTA, CDR2 FQGNSA. CDR3 DNA sequence: TGTGCCAGCAGCTTATCTGCCCTCGGCTATGGCTACACCTTC. Its protein is CASSLSALGYGYTF.

Ten or more counts support this clonotype. The V call is TRBV6-5, the J call TRBJ1-5, with 11 bases matching TRBD1. V shed 4 bases and J 6 bases; nucleotides not matched to a gene: 2. The CDR3 has 14 residues. The V gene's germline CDR1 is MNHEY and CDR2 SVGAGI. Here the CDR3 reads CASSWTGGRQPQHF. CDR3 nucleotide sequence: TGTGCCAGCAGTTGGACAGGGGGCCGTCAGCCCCAGCATTTT.